This T cell receptor (beta chain) comes out of a study of neurological immune-mediated disorders. The authors made cDNA by 5'RACE with 10-nucleotide random UMIs. One entry per CDR3 protein, called by TCRdb with MiXCR from the 5' RACE reads. The table records 81,000 or so distinct CDR3 sequences, approximately 5% of them present only once. The starting material, 2 million PBMCs stored at -80 C, gave rise to the unsorted libraries. Overall study results and limits: The study found no CDR3 amino acid sequences shared by expanded clones across subjects, suggesting private repertoires in all groups.

This clonotype was recorded many times. The antigen remains undetermined. The CDR3 contains 13 residues. Trimming removed 3 bases at V and 1 base at J, with 9 bases between. Germline V CDR1 and CDR2: DFQATT, SNEGSKA (reference sequence). The TCR sequence derives from a woman in her twenties or thirties with multiple sclerosis. The J gene is TRBJ1-2, the V gene TRBV20-1; perhaps TRBD1 as D (5 bases). Sequencing was done on a sample of PBMCs. CDR3 bases: TGCAGTGCTAGTAGGGACGGTAACTATGGCTACACCTTC. Translating gives CSASRDGNYGYTF.